What follows are 19 T cell receptor beta chains derived from one specimen sequenced in a study of T-cell reconstitution after alpha-beta-depleted transplantation in children. Preparation of the TCRbeta library involved a method that used unique molecular identifiers. TCRdb called the PCR reads again in MiXCR, with one record for every CDR3 protein. The sample shows 200,000 to 250,000 distinct CDR3 sequences, approximately 9.5% of them seen only once. This material consisted of PBMCs from the stem cell graft donor, taken from the stem cell graft. The source is a human donor who donated a stem cell graft to a child with acute lymphoblastic leukemia.

This clonotype was counted only a few times. The chain combines TRBV25-1 with TRBJ2-7; TRBD1 aligns across 7 bases. J gave up 3 bases and V 3 bases, and 5 bases lay outside the gene matches. CDR3 length: 14 amino acids. Germline V gene sequence: CDR1 MGHDK, CDR2 SYGVNS. The CDR3 bases are TGTGCCAGCAGTGAGCCGACAGGGAACTACGAGCAGTACTTC. This encodes CASSEPTGNYEQYF.

This clonotype was recorded many times. The chain recombines TRBV28 with TRBJ2-1, with 10 bases that match TRBD1. The CDR3 totals 14 residues. Germline V gene lookup returns CDR1 MDHEN and CDR2 SYDVKM. Trimming removed 7 bases from V and 8 bases from J; junction bases left unmatched: 8. CDR3 sequence reads: CASKGGQGVDEQFF. The CDR3 nucleotides are TGTGCCAGCAAAGGTGGACAGGGGGTCGATGAGCAGTTCTTC.

This clonotype was seen at least ten times. The chain is built from TRBV6-5 and TRBJ2-1; tentative D call: TRBD1 (5 bases). This CDR3 has 13 residues. Germline CDR1 and CDR2: MNHEY and SVGAGI. V was shortened by 2 bases and J by 5 bases, with 7 bases between the two germline ends. The CDR3 DNA follows: TGTGCCAGCAGTTACCCAGGGAACAATGAGCAGTTCTTC. The encoded protein is CASSYPGNNEQFF.

At least ten counts were recorded for this clonotype. The chain recombines TRBV29-1 with TRBJ2-1; weak D call: TRBD2 (6 bases). CDR3 length: 15 amino acids. CDR1 and CDR2 from the germline V gene are SQVTM and ANQGSEA. With 3 bases removed from V and 6 bases from J, the gap between germline ends came to 18 bases. CDR3 coding DNA: TGCAGCGTTGATACCCCCGGCGGGGACCTCAATGAGCAGTTCTTC. Its translation: CSVDTPGGDLNEQFF.

This chain connects TRBV29-1 to TRBJ1-2; perhaps TRBD1 as D (5 bases). CDR3 length: 12 residues. The V gene's germline CDR1 is SQVTM and CDR2 ANQGSEA. The V gene lost 4 bases and the J gene lost 4 bases, with 10 bases spanning the gap. The CDR3 loop reads CSVGGRVYGYTF. In nucleotides, the CDR3 is TGCAGCGTTGGTGGCAGGGTCTATGGCTACACCTTC.

Ten or more counts support this clonotype. This chain joins TRBV9 and TRBJ2-1; D is perhaps TRBD2 (5 bases). The CDR3 has 14 residues. Germline V lookup: CDR1 SGDLS, CDR2 YYNGEE. V dropped 7 bases and J dropped 10 bases, with 21 bases sitting between them. The chain's CDR3 is CASAKLVSGNEQFF. CDR3 bases: TGTGCCAGCGCAAAACTAGTGTCTGGTAACGAGCAGTTCTTC.

This clonotype has at least ten counts. The CDR3 loop is CASRVHQETQYF. In DNA form, the CDR3 reads TGCGCCAGCAGAGTCCACCAAGAGACCCAGTACTTC. The chain combines TRBV5-1 with TRBJ2-5; D unresolved. CDR3 length: 12 residues. Trimming pared 5 bases from V and 0 bases from J, leaving 5 bases between. The germline CDR1 and CDR2 sequences are SGHRS and YFSETQ.

The chain uses TRBV18 and TRBJ2-1, with TRBD2 as a possible D gene (6 bases). V gave up 8 bases and J gave up 8 bases, with 13 bases separating them. The CDR3 has 12 amino acids. Germline CDR1 KGHSH, CDR2 LQKENI. CDR3 amino acids: CASTRPGDEQFF. CDR3 in DNA: TGTGCCAGCACGCGCCCGGGGGATGAGCAGTTCTTC.

In its sample, this clonotype was seen a few times. V usage is TRBV20-1 and J usage is TRBJ2-2; no reliable D call. In germline, CDR1 is DFQATT, CDR2 SNEGSKA (reference sequence). This CDR3 comprises 15 residues. Trimming left V 1 base short and J 4 bases short, with 13 bases between. The CDR3 nucleotides are TGCAGTGCTAGAGTATCCACCCACCTCACCGGGGAGCTGTTTTTT. It codes for CSARVSTHLTGELFF.

The chain has TRBV7-2 and TRBJ2-3; the D is unclear. CDR3 length: 15 amino acids. Trimming cost V 1 base and J 1 base, with 9 bases left between them. Per germline, CDR1 SGHTA and CDR2 FQGNSA. CDR3 bases: TGTGCCAGCAGCTTAGGGCGTCAGGGCACAGATACGCAGTATTTT. Translation: CASSLGRQGTDTQYF.

This clonotype was recorded at least ten times. The chain carries TRBV7-9 and TRBJ1-4; D is ambiguous. V lost 5 bases and J lost 7, with 8 bases in between. The CDR3 is made up of 12 amino acids. Germline V gene sequence: CDR1 SEHNR, CDR2 FQNEAQ (reference sequence). CDR3 in amino acids: CASSQAREKLFF. The CDR3, as DNA: TGTGCCAGCAGCCAAGCGCGTGAAAAACTGTTTTTT.

The rearrangement links TRBV18 to TRBJ2-7; D may correspond to TRBD1 or TRBD2 (5 bases each). The CDR3 sequence is 14 residues long. V gave up 6 bases and J gave up 5 bases, with 17 bases separating them. CDR1 is KGHSH, CDR2 LQKENI, per germline. DNA of the CDR3: TGTGCCAGCTCGCGATCGGGACCGCCTAACGAGCAGTACTTC. This codes for CASSRSGPPNEQYF.

This clonotype was picked up many times. The chain recombines TRBV20-1 with TRBJ2-5; D ambiguous. Between the trimmed V and J ends, which lost 3 bases and 2 bases, there was a span of 16 bases. The CDR3 spans 15 residues. The V gene's germline CDR1 is DFQATT and CDR2 SNEGSKA (reference sequence). The CDR3 here is CSASTQMHPQETQYF. CDR3 nucleotide sequence: TGCAGTGCTAGTACGCAGATGCACCCTCAAGAGACCCAGTACTTC.

For the CDR3, the DNA is TGTGCCAGCACCGTCGACGGCAGCTCTGGGGCCAACGTCCTGACTTTC. Its translation: CASTVDGSSGANVLTF. This sequence joins TRBV6-4 and TRBJ2-6; D ambiguous. V shed 7 bases and J shed 0 bases, with 13 bases lying between them. Germline V gives CDR1 MRHNA, CDR2 SNTAGT. The CDR3 spans 16 residues.

This clonotype occurred many times. V usage is TRBV12-3 or TRBV12-4 and J usage is TRBJ1-2; D may be TRBD1 (5 bases). The V and J ends lost 11 bases and 4 bases respectively, with 14 bases between them. The CDR3 spans 12 residues. The CDR3 reads CACTGTPYGYTF. CDR3 nucleotide sequence: TGTGCCTGTACAGGAACCCCCTATGGCTACACCTTC.

This clonotype was recorded many times. This chain uses TRBV5-4 with TRBJ1-4, with TRBD1 identical over 8 bases. Germline trimming cut 5 bases from V and 3 bases from J; bases unmatched to any gene: 6. The CDR3 extends over 15 amino acids. From germline, CDR1 is SGHNT and CDR2 YYREEE (reference sequence). CDR3 region: CASSRQGTANEKLFF. In DNA form, the CDR3 reads TGTGCCAGCAGTCGACAGGGGACAGCTAATGAAAAACTGTTTTTT.

This clonotype has a handful of counts. The rearrangement joins TRBV5-1 to TRBJ2-3; 9 positions match TRBD2. V gave up 6 bases and J gave up 7 bases; unmatched junction bases: 9. The CDR3 consists of 14 residues. Germline CDR1 SGHRS, CDR2 YFSETQ. The CDR3 region has the DNA TGCGCCAGCACCACCGGCGGGGGGGGATATACGCAGTATTTT. This gives the protein CASTTGGGGYTQYF.

This sequence joins TRBV18 and TRBJ2-1, with a possible D match to TRBD2 (5 bases). Deletions cut 3 bases from V and 8 bases from J, with 14 bases between. Per the germline V gene, CDR1 is KGHSH and CDR2 is LQKENI. The CDR3 length is 14 residues. The CDR3 region has the DNA TGTGCCAGCTCACCGTCGGGATCCGGGGATGAGCAGTTCTTC. Protein: CASSPSGSGDEQFF.

At least ten counts were recorded for this clonotype. The gene calls are TRBV29-1 and TRBJ2-7; the match to TRBD1 covers 9 bases. Per the germline V gene, CDR1 is SQVTM and CDR2 is ANQGSEA. V gave up 1 base and J gave up 3 bases; unmatched junction bases: 1. This CDR3 comprises 13 residues. CDR3 in amino acids: CSVEGTGVYEQYF. CDR3 nucleotides: TGCAGCGTTGAAGGGACAGGGGTCTACGAGCAGTACTTC.